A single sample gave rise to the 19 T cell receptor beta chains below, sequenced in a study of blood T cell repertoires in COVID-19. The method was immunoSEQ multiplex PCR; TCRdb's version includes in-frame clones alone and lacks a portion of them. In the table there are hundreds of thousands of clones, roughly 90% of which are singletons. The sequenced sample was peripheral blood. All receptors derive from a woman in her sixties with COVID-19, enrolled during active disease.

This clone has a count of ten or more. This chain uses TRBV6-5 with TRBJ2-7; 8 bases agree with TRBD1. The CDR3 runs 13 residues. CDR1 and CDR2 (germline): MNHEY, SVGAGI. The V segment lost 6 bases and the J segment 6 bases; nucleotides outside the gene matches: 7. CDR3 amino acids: CASSEDRVREQYF. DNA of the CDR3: TGTGCCAGCAGCGAGGACAGGGTTCGCGAGCAGTACTTC.

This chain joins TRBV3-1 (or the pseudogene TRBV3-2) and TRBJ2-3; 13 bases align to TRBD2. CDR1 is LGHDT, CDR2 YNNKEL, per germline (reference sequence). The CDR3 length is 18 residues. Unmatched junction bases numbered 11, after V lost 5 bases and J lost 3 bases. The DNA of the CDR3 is TGTGCCAGCAGCTCTCAACACACTAGCGGGGGGGGAACAGATACGCAGTATTTT. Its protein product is CASSSQHTSGGGTDTQYF.

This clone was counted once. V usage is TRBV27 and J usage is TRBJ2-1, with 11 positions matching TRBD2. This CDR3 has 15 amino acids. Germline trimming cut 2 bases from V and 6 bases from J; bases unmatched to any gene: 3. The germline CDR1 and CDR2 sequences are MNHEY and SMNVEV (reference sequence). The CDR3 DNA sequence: TGTGCCAGCAGTTTAAGTAGCGGGGGGGCCAATGAGCAGTTCTTC. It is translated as CASSLSSGGANEQFF.

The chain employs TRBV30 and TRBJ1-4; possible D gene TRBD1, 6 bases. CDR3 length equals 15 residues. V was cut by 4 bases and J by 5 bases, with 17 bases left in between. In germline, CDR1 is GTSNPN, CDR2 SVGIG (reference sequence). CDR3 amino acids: CAWTAGAGVNEKLFF. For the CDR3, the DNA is TGTGCCTGGACCGCCGGGGCAGGGGTAAATGAAAAACTGTTTTTT.

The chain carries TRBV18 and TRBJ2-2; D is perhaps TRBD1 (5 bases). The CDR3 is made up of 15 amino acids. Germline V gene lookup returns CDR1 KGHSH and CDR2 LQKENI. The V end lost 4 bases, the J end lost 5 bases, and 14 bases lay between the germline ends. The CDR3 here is CASSLSPDTTGELFF. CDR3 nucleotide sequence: TGTGCCAGCTCACTATCACCGGACACTACCGGGGAGCTGTTTTTT.

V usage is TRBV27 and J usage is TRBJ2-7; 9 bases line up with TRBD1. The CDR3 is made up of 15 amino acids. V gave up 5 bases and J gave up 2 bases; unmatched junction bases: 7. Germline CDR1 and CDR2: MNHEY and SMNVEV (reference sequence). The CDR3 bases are TGTGCCAGCAGTGATCACAGGGGGCGACCCTACGAGCAGTACTTC. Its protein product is CASSDHRGRPYEQYF.

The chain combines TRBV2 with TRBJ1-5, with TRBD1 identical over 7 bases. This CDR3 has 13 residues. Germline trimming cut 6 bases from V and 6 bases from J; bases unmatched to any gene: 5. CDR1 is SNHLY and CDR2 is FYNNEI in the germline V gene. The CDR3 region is CASSRGVAQPQHF. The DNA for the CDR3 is TGTGCCAGCAGCAGGGGGGTCGCTCAGCCCCAGCATTTT.

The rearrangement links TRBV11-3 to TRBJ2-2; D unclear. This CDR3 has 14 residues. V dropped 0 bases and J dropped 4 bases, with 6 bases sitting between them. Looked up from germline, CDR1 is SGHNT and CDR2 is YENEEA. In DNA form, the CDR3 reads TGTGCCAGCAGCTTAGATCTGTTCACCGGGGAGCTGTTTTTT. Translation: CASSLDLFTGELFF.

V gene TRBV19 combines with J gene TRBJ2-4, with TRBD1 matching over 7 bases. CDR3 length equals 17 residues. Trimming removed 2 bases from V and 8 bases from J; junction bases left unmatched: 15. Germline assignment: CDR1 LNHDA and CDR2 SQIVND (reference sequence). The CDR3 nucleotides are TGTGCCAGTAGTATAAGCCCCCTCAGACAGGGCAGGGACATTCAGTACTTC. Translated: CASSISPLRQGRDIQYF.

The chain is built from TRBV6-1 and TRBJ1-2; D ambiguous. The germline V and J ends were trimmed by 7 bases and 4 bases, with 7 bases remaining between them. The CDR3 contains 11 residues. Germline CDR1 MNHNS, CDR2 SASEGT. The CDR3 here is CASTQSYGYTF. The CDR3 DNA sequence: TGTGCCAGCACACAGAGCTATGGCTACACCTTC.

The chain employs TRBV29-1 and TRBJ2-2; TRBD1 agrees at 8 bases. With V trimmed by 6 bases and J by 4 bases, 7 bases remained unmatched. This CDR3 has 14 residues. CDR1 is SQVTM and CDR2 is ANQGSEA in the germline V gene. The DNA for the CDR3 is TGCAGCGTCCTTGACAGGGGAAGCACCGGGGAGCTGTTTTTT. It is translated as CSVLDRGSTGELFF.

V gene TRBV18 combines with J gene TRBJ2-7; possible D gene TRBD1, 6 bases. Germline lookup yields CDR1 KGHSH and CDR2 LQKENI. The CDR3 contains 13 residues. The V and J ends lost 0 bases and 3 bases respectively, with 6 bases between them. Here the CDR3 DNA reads TGTGCCAGCTCACCACCAGGGGGCTACGAGCAGTACTTC. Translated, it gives CASSPPGGYEQYF.

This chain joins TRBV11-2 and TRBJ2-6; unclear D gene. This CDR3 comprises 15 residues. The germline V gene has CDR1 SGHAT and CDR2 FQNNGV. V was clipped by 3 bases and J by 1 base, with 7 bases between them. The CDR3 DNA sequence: TGTGCCAGCAGCTTCGGTTGGTCTGGGGCCAACGTCCTGACTTTC. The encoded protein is CASSFGWSGANVLTF.

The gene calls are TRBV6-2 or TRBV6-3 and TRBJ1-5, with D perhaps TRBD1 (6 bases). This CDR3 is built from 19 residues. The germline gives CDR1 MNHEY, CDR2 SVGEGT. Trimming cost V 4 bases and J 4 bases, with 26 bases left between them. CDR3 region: CASSSPPPTGTRWNQPQHF. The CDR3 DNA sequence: TGTGCCAGCAGTTCCCCCCCTCCAACAGGGACGAGGTGGAATCAGCCCCAGCATTTT.

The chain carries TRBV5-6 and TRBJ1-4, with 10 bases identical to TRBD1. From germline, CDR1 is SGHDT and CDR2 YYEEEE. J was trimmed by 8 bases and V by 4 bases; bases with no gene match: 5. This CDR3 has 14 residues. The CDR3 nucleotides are TGTGCCAGCAGCATCCGGGACAGGGGAGAAAAACTGTTTTTT. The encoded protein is CASSIRDRGEKLFF.

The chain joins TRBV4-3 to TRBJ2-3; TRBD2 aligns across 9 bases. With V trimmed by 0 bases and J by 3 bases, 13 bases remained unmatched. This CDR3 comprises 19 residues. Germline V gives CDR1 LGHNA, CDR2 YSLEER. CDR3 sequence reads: CASSQERYPAGGFTDTQYF. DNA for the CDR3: TGCGCCAGCAGCCAAGAAAGGTACCCAGCGGGGGGTTTTACAGATACGCAGTATTTT.

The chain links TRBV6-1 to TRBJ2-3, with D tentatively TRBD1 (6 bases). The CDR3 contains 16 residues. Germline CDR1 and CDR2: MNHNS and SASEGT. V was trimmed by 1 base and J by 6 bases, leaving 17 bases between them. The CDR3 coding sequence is TGTGCCAGCAGTGAAGGGGCTTGGGCAGGGGTTGATACGCAGTATTTT. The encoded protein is CASSEGAWAGVDTQYF.

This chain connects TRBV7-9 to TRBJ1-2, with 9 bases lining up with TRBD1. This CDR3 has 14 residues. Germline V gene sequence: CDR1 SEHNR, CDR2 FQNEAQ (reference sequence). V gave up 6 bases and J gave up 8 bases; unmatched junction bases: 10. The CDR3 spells CASRRQGEVWGYTF. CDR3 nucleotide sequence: TGTGCCAGCAGAAGACAGGGGGAAGTTTGGGGCTACACCTTC.

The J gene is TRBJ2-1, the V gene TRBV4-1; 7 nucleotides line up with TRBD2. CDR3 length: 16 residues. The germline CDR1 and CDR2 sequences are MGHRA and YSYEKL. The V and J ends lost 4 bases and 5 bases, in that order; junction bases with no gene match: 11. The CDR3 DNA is TGCGCCAGCAGCCCCGGTGTTGTGCGGGGGAACAATGAGCAGTTCTTC. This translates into CASSPGVVRGNNEQFF.